The present entry profiles one T cell receptor beta chain with its context. Its antigen is currently not known. Base qualities are not recorded, but no much larger clone differs from it by a single base. Donors were healthy HIV-negative adults with no recently reported acute infections or vaccinations. Every donor was a Caucasian adult living in Nashville, Tennessee, USA. Magnetic negative selection was used to enrich CD4+ T cells, after which naive cells were positively selected on CD45RA and the negative fraction became the memory subset. After blood collection by leukapheresis, PBMCs were isolated using Ficoll-Histopaque density gradient centrifugation and then cryopreserved in the vapor phase of liquid nitrogen. Purity and quantity of every magnetically sorted T cell population were checked by analytical flow cytometry. From each sorted fraction, genomic DNA was isolated and quantified by UV absorbance on a Nanodrop 2000c.

The data were obtained in a study of shared clonotypes between healthy human individuals (TCRdb year 2020). With respect to the entire study: The cohort included a few men and a couple of women between 18 and 49 years of age. Leukapheresis yielded between about 0.85 and 9.5 billion PBMCs per donor. To estimate repertoire size and how much clonotypes are shared between individuals, the study performed deep sequencing of blood TCR repertoires from about five healthy adults. Libraries were prepared and TCR repertoires were sequenced by different laboratories using diverse techniques, in order to increase sequencing depth and limit assay-specific biases. For each donor, three plates each were used for CD4 naive and CD4 memory, two plates were used for CD8 naive, and one plate was used for CD8 memory. Results and caveats for the whole study, not just this receptor: Across several donors, approximately 4.9% of naive CD4, roughly 3.5% of naive CD8, 2% to 2.5% of memory CD4, and about 0.44% of memory CD8 clonotypes were shared. Rarefaction of sorted-subset datasets indicated incomplete sequencing despite the large sequencing depth. Compared with non-shared clonotypes, the clonotypes found in all four sorted-subset donors had higher generation probabilities. The genetic and exposure-history diversity represented was limited by the small number of donors. Based on pairwise subsampling, the degree of clonotype sharing among donors was expected to be affected by sequencing depth. Sampling was limited to blood, and TCR repertoires in tissue likely differ from TCR repertoires in blood. Estimated clonotype richness was generally larger for naive than for memory subsets.

The CDR3 goes from the cysteine to the phenylalanine over 15 residues. Of the read, only the CDR3 DNA is kept; its 45 bases are in frame from base 1. V loses 3 bases, J loses 2 bases, and the germline ends lie 8 bases apart. From the germline V gene, CDR1 is MRHNA and CDR2 is SNTAGT. TCR CDR3 regions were amplified from genomic DNA by multiplex PCR using the deep immunoSEQ assay. For each cell subset, the extracted genomic DNA was distributed evenly across all wells of several immunoSEQ 96-well plates, and each plate served as one replicate. For sorted subsets, each replicate PCR was loaded with approximately 190 ng genomic DNA, equivalent to some 31,000 T cell genomes. Purified libraries were quantified with a Qubit 3.0 fluorometer, sized on a Bioanalyzer 2100, and re-quantified with the KAPA Library Quantification kit. A separate single-read 150-cycle Illumina NextSeq 550 flow cell was used to sequence each immunoSEQ 96-well plate. Per the source publication's procedure: Because the immunoSEQ output held only junctional sequences and lacked quality scores, the filtering could not match the filtering applied to full-length reads. To assign V/J genes and CDR3, sequences were annotated against IMGT germline references using PyIR, a Python wrapper for IgBLAST v1.9. Reads were removed for weak V/J assignments (E-value above 1e-6), missing CDR3, stop codons, out-of-frame junctions, or ambiguous translated residues. V3J clonotypes were defined by identical inferred V gene, J gene, and CDR3 amino acid sequence. The percentage overlap between two repertoires was calculated by dividing the number of shared unique clonotypes by the size of the smaller repertoire. Repertoire richness was assessed with RTK rarefaction, the Chao1 estimator, and Recon v2.1 estimates of unobserved clonotypes. Generation probabilities for all TCRbeta clonotypes obtained by the gDNA method from a handful of donors were computed using OLGA. Drawn from immuneACCESS, this table holds only the in-frame rearrangements with V and J called that TCRdb kept. Clones are partly lost; checked studies trace under half to an unresolved V gene and leave the rest unexplained. That table furnishes V, J and clone size, whereas the DNA furnished D and trimming. The sample table records more than 500,000 clones; around 95% of these occur just once. Under 0.065% of the sample is taken by the ten largest.

The material sequenced was naive CD4+ T cells sorted from blood. The cell subset or site label, read with the paper, signifies: CD45RA+ positively selected. The sequence is built from TRBV6-4 and TRBJ2-6; the D gene is perhaps TRBD1, from 6 matching bases. The receptor comes from a woman aged 30 to 39 in good health. The DNA sequence is TGTGCCAGCAGTGAAACAGGGACTGGGGCCAACGTCCTGACTTTC. This yields the protein CASSETGTGANVLTF.